Sequencing of this T cell receptor (beta chain) was carried out in a study of Ad26.COV2.S vaccination and SARS-CoV-2 variants. On the study more broadly: Vaccine-arm donor from the placebo-controlled COV1001 Ad26.COV2.S trial.

Study-level results: Vaccine recipients and placebo recipients showed similar non-spike TCR breadth.

V was clipped by 1 base and J by 2 bases; unmatched bases: 17. Germline V lookup: CDR1 GTSNPN, CDR2 SVGIG (reference sequence). The CDR3 extends over 19 amino acids. TCRdb's table, derived via immunoSEQ multiplex PCR, lists solely in-frame clones and lacks some. The sample consists of around 320,000 clones, 85% to 90% of them appearing once. The treatment is: around 19 received Ad26.COV2.S at low or high dose, single or two shots; about 5 received placebo; per-sample allocation not given. Day 63 after the first injection of vaccine or placebo was the sampling time. The administered vaccine (an Ad26 vector) expressed Wuhan-strain SARS-CoV-2 spike. With regard to this clone: Its cognate antigen is unknown.

The chain combines TRBV30 with TRBJ2-7; 10 nucleotides agree with TRBD2. The clonotype was recovered from a person aged 18-60 years who received the Ad26.COV2.S COVID-19 vaccine or a placebo. The sample in question was peripheral blood, obtained in a trial of Ad26.COV2.S vaccine versus placebo. The CDR3 region has the DNA TGTGCCTGGAGTGGTCCTTGGGGGTTCCTAGCGGGGGACCCCTACGAGCAGTACTTC. It codes for CAWSGPWGFLAGDPYEQYF. The full variable domain, with the rest looked up from reference TRBV30 and TRBJ2-7, is SQTIHQWPATLVQPVGSPLSLECTVEGTSNPNLYWYRQAAGRGLQLLFYSVGIGQISSEVPQNLSASRPQDRQFILSSKKLLLSDSGFYLCAWSGPWGFLAGDPYEQYFGPGTRLTVT.